The T cell receptor (beta chain) described here comes from a study of Graves' ophthalmopathy and Graves' hyperthyroidism. This clonotype appeared many times. What it binds is unknown. Disease in donors with ophthalmopathy had moderate-to-severe activity, CAS ≥3, NOSPECS ≥4 and under 3 months' duration. Excluded were patients with other autoimmune diseases, uncontrolled infections, pregnancy or lactation. Study-wide results and caveats: Detected in blood as well were most expanded thyroid clonotypes with frequency above 0.001. The 13-signature model separated ophthalmopathy from stable hyperthyroidism at 85% to 90% sensitivity and about 80% specificity.

As the template, RNA transcripts were used to amplify TCR beta CDR3 regions. An initial RT-PCR round employing HTBI primers preceded a second-round multiplex PCR. TCRdb analysed the multiplex PCR reads with MiXCR anew, one entry per CDR3 protein. The profile shows 200,000 to 250,000 distinct CDR3 sequences, around 30% of them singletons. This CDR3 spans 15 amino acids. V was shortened by 1 base and J by 4 bases, with 10 bases between the two germline ends. This chain joins TRBV12-3 or TRBV12-4 and TRBJ2-2; perhaps TRBD1 as D (6 bases). The clonotype originates from a man aged 50 or older with Graves' ophthalmopathy. Sample: peripheral blood. The CDR3 region has the DNA TGTGCCAGCAGTTTAGGGGGGCGCGCCACCGGGGAGCTGTTTTTT. It encodes CASSLGGRATGELFF.